The T cell receptor (beta chain) described here comes from a study of lung T cells in sarcoidosis with Löfgren's syndrome (dated by TCRdb to about 2017). As for the study more broadly: Sarcoidosis was characterized as a granulomatous disease that mainly affects the lungs and features an accumulation of CD4+ T cells in bronchoalveolar lavage fluid. The repertoire analyses were focused on Lofgren's syndrome patients.

TCRdb records Illumina MiSeq as the sequencer. Through fastp at Q25 and MiXCR, TCRdb rebuilt clones from the public reads, retaining in-frame beta chains. Merged by CDR3 protein, the rows form single entries marked with the most common genes and DNA. This sample holds roughly 2,600 distinct CDR3 sequences; 25% to 30% were observed only once. The ten biggest clones cover 10% to 15% of the sample. From its cysteine to its phenylalanine, the CDR3 spans 14 amino acids. Only the CDR3 region is kept as DNA, spanning 42 bases read in frame from base 1. The CDR1 and CDR2 encoded by the germline V gene are SNHLY and FYNNEI. V is clipped by 6 bases and J by 5 bases, and the sequence between their germline boundaries is 17 bases long. The study profiled TCR repertoires of CD4+ T cells collected through bronchoalveolar lavage. On the study overall, not on this receptor specifically: TRAV12-1 and TRBV2 CDR3 motifs were reported to be shared among multiple Löfgren's syndrome patients, suggesting public CD4+ TCR repertoires. In alphabeta pairing analysis, TRAV12-1 was found to pair preferentially with TRBV2, and CDR3 homology was shown by the resulting paired TCRs. TRAV12-1 and TRBV2 were reported as the most expanded V gene segments in Löfgren's syndrome patients compared with control subjects. Recognition of a sarcoidosis-associated antigen was merely suggested, with the antigen itself still putative and unidentified.

This clonotype is described as medium-sized (0.01 to 0.1%). Its cognate antigen has yet to be identified. Base-call qualities are not available, and no considerably larger clone is one nucleotide away. The V and J genes are TRBV2 and TRBJ2-7, with TRBD1 perhaps the D gene, on 6 matching bases. The origin of this receptor is a human donor with sarcoidosis (Löfgren's syndrome or another form), or a control subject (not recorded which). The source material was CD4+ T cells from bronchoalveolar lavage. The CDR3 reads CASSVQGPQDEQYF. The DNA is TGTGCCAGCAGCGTACAGGGCCCCCAAGACGAGCAGTACTTC.